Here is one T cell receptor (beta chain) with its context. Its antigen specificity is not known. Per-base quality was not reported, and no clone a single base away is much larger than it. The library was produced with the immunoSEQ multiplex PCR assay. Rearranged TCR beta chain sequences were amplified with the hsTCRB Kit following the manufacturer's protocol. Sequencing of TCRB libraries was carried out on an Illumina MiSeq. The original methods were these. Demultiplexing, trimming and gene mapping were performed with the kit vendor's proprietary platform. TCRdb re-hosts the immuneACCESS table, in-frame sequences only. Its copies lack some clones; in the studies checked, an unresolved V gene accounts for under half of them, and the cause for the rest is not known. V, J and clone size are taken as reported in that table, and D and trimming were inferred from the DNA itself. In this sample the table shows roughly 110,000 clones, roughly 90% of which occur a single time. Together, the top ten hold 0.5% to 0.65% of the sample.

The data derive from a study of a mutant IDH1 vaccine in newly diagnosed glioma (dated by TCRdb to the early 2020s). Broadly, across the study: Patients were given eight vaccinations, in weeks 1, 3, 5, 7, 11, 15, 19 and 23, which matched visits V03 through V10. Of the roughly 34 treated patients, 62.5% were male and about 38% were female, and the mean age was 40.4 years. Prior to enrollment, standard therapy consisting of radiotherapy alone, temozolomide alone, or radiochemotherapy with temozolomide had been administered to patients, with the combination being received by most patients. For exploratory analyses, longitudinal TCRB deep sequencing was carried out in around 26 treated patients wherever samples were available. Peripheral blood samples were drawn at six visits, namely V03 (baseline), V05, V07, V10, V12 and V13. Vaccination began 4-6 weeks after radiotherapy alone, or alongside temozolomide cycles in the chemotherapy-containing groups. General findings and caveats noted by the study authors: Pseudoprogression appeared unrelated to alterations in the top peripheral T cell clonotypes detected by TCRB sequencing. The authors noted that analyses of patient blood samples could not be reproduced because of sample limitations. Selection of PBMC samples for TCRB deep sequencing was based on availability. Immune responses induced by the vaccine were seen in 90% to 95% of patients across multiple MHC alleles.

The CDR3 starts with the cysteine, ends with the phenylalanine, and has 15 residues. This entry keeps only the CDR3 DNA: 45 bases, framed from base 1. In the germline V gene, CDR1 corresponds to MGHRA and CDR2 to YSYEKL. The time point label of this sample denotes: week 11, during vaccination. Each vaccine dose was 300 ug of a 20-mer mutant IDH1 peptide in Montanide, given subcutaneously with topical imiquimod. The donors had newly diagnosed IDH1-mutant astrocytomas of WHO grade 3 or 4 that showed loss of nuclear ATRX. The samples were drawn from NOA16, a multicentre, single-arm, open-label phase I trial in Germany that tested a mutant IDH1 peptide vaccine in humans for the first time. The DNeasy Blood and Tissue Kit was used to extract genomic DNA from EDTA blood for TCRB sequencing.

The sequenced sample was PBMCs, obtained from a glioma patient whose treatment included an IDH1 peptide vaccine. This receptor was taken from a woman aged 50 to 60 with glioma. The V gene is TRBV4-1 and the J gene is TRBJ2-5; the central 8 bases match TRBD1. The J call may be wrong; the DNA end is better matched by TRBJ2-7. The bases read TGCGCCAGCAGCCAAGATACACAGGGGGCCTACGAGCAGTACTTC. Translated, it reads CASSQDTQGAYEQYF.